This section outlines one T cell receptor (beta chain) sequence together with its context. Sequencing used immunoSEQ multiplex PCR; TCRdb keeps in-frame clones, though not all of them. The sample records fewer than 350,000 clones, roughly 88% being singletons. These data belong to a study of blood T cell repertoires in COVID-19. V was pared by 1 base and J by 1 base, with 11 bases between. The CDR3 has 16 residues. CDR1 and CDR2 (germline): SGHVS, FNYEAQ. Sequencing input: PBMCs or T cells enriched from blood (not recorded which). The clonotype was recovered from a woman aged 40 to 49 with acute COVID-19. The rearrangement links TRBV7-6 to TRBJ1-3; a possible D gene is TRBD1 (5 bases). CDR3 amino acids: CASSLGAGGSGNTIYF. DNA of the CDR3: TGTGCCAGCAGCTTAGGAGCTGGGGGGTCTGGAAACACCATATATTTT.